This T cell receptor beta chain was profiled in a study of T cell responses to AZD1222 COVID-19 vaccine. General observations from the study: Elevations in Spike-specific TCR breadth and depth followed administration of two AZD1222 doses.

TCRdb keeps only in-frame clones here, not all; method: immunoSEQ multiplex PCR. In the table there are 75,000 to 100,000 clones, under 90% of which are singletons. CDR3 size: 11 residues. Germline V gene lookup returns CDR1 LNHDA and CDR2 SQIVND (reference sequence). V lost 7 bases and J lost 5, with 5 bases in between. This clone is categorized as medium-sized (0.01 to 0.1%). Antigen: not known. The sequence was collected from an adult in good health. The chain is built from TRBV19 and TRBJ2-2; D remains unclear. The source material was peripheral blood, sampled on day 0 of AZD1222 vaccination. DNA for the CDR3: TGTGCCAGTACCTGGACCGGGGAGCTGTTTTTT. It encodes CASTWTGELFF.